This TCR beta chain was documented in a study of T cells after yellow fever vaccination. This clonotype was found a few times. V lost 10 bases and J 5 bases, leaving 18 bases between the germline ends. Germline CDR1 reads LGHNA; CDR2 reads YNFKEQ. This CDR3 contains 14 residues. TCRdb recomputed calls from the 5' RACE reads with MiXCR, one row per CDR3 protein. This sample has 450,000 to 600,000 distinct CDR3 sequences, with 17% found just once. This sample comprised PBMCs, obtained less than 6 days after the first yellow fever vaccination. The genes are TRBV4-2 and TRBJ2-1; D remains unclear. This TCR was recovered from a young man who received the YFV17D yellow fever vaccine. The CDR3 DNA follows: TGTGCCATGAGCCCCGGGCGACGGCACAATGAGCAGTTCTTC. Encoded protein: CAMSPGRRHNEQFF.